Here is one T cell receptor beta chain with its context. The antigen it recognizes is unknown. Per-base qualities were not stored, and no clone one base away is much larger. The data were taken from a study of identifying expanded T cells in peripheral blood (dated 2019 in TCRdb). The study in broad terms: Technical replicates were generated by sequencing separate aliquots of the same genomic DNA pool, and four replicates were compared pairwise. What the study reported, not specific to this receptor: Variance in clone template counts between roughly 2-week samples significantly increased with total template count across all healthy donors. The authors expected biological variance in healthy repertoires might increase further over much longer intervals such as months to years. Across all healthy-donor time intervals, the beta-binomial model significantly cut both the number of clones called differentially abundant and the false-positive rate. About 1.2 differentially abundant clones were flagged by the binomial model between technical replicates, whereas about 15 and 19 were flagged over around two weeks and four weeks, respectively.

During the collection period, no infections or other immune events were recorded for the healthy donors. Blood repertoires from healthy donors were used as a training cohort for calibrating time-dependent variance in a beta-binomial model of differential abundance of T-cell clones. There were 10 healthy donors in the training cohort, of whom 3 were female and 7 were male. An age range of roughly 29 to 70 years, with an average of about 45 years, was recorded for the donors. Obtained from a commercial supplier, whole blood was collected from each healthy donor at three time points set around 2 weeks apart. For immunosequencing, genomic DNA was extracted from unsorted whole blood. Ends trimmed: V by 4 bases, J by 5 bases; bases unmatched to a gene: 4. The cysteine opens and the phenylalanine closes a CDR3 of 15 amino acids. The DNA shown is the 45-base CDR3, in frame from base 1. CDR1 PRHDT and CDR2 FYEKMQ are derived from the germline V gene (reference sequence).

TCRbeta CDR3 regions were profiled with the immunoSEQ Assay using bias-controlled multiplex PCR amplification of genomic DNA. From the authors' description of their analysis: To quantify the absolute abundance of each unique TCRbeta CDR3 region, the sequences were collapsed and filtered. Differential abundance was tested with two models: a binomial (Fisher-equivalent) model and a beta-binomial model that adds time-dependent variance fitted from healthy donors. Clones with fewer than 5 combined templates were removed, and differential abundance was called for clones with a Benjamini-Hochberg FDR below 0.01. Using the form v = (b*log(k)+a)^2, the beta-binomial variance was modeled as a function of the total template count across the two samples. The immuneACCESS repertoire file appears here via TCRdb, limited to in-frame rearrangements. These files lack a portion of the clones; in checked studies, under half of the deficit traces to unresolved V genes, and the cause of the others is not known. V and J calls and clone size come straight from that table; D and trimming were deduced from the DNA. The sample table records approximately 100,000 clones; more than 85% of these occur just once. About 16% of the sample is held by the ten biggest clonotypes.

The chain couples TRBV13 to TRBJ2-1, with 11 junctional bases fitting TRBD2. The sequencing input was blood. The sequence derives from a person between 18 and 69 years old in good health. The CDR3: CASSSGTSGNNEQFF. In nucleotide form, the sequence is TGTGCCAGCAGCTCCGGGACTAGCGGTAACAATGAGCAGTTCTTC.